Listed here is a single TCR beta chain. The antigen is not known. The data stem from a study of PD-1 blockade in classical Hodgkin lymphoma. Study observations and caveats: Newly diagnosed patients reportedly trailed healthy donors in baseline TCR diversity. No one has yet defined what causes the repertoire differences, which may be disease activity or prior therapy.

The method was immunoSEQ multiplex PCR; TCRdb's version includes in-frame clones alone and lacks a portion of them. The table lists some 23,000 clones, about 90% of them singletons. The germline V gene has CDR1 SGHTS and CDR2 YDEGEE. The CDR3 runs to 16 residues. Deletions cut 0 bases from V and 0 bases from J, with 7 bases between. Indicated time point: newly diagnosed, previously untreated cHL patient sample. Investigators isolated CD4+ T cells from thawed PBMCs through magnetic negative selection. For comparison, PBMCs from newly diagnosed, untreated classical Hodgkin lymphoma were used. V is TRBV5-8 and J is TRBJ1-6; D is ambiguous. Sequenced: CD4+ T cells from blood. This sequence was found in a human donor with classical Hodgkin lymphoma. CDR3 in amino acids: CASSLVMGSYNSPLHF. For the CDR3, the DNA is TGTGCCAGCAGCTTGGTGATGGGCTCCTATAATTCACCCCTCCACTTT.